The 10 T cell receptor beta chains below all came from one sample that was sequenced in a study of T-cell memory formation after mild COVID-19. MiXCR was run by TCRdb on the 5' RACE reads, yielding one entry per CDR3 protein. The sample comprises 150,000 to 200,000 distinct CDR3 sequences, approximately 16% of which are singletons, and under 2.5% rests with the top ten. Sample: PBMCs or a T cell subset sorted from them (not recorded which). The receptors stem from an adult woman who had mild COVID-19 (a few samples of this study predate the infection). Cell type and time point are not known.

This sequence joins TRBV4-2 and TRBJ2-3; either TRBD1 or TRBD2 may supply D (5 bases each). V lost 3 bases and J 1 base, leaving 11 bases between the germline ends. Germline V gives CDR1 LGHNA, CDR2 YNFKEQ. This CDR3 has 15 residues. The CDR3 sequence is CASSHEVGGTDTQYF. CDR3 sequence (DNA): TGTGCCAGCAGCCATGAGGTGGGGGGCACAGATACGCAGTATTTT.

This clonotype came up a few times. The rearrangement links TRBV4-2 to TRBJ2-3; tentatively, D is TRBD2 (5 bases). The CDR3 runs to 15 residues. Germline V gene sequence: CDR1 LGHNA, CDR2 YNFKEQ. The V end lost 0 bases, the J end lost 8 bases, and 15 bases lay between the germline ends. As DNA, the CDR3 is TGTGCCAGCAGCCAAGATCCTGGGTATGAGGGTACGCAGTATTTT. This codes for CASSQDPGYEGTQYF.

This clonotype has more than one count but fewer than ten. The rearrangement links TRBV25-1 to TRBJ2-5, with D perhaps TRBD2 (5 bases). Germline-derived CDR1 and CDR2 are MGHDK and SYGVNS. This CDR3 region has 15 residues. Trimming stripped 3 bases from V and 0 bases from J, with 11 bases between. The CDR3: CASSDERLYQETQYF. CDR3 nucleotides: TGTGCCAGCAGTGATGAGCGGCTGTACCAAGAGACCCAGTACTTC.

This clonotype was counted between two and nine times. V is TRBV3-1 and J is TRBJ2-5; D assignment may be TRBD1 or TRBD2 (5 bases each). The CDR3 is 14 residues long. V lost 2 bases, J lost 5 bases, and 12 bases lay in between. Germline CDR1 LGHDT, CDR2 YNNKEL (reference sequence). In DNA form, the CDR3 reads TGTGCCAGCAGCCAATCCGGGACCGGGGAGACCCAGTACTTC. Protein: CASSQSGTGETQYF.

The V call is TRBV7-6, the J call TRBJ2-2; D is perhaps TRBD1 or TRBD2 (6 bases each). This CDR3 spans 17 amino acids. V was trimmed by 7 bases and J by 6 bases, leaving 24 bases between them. The germline CDR1 and CDR2 sequences are SGHVS and FNYEAQ. In nucleotides, the CDR3 is TGTGCCAGCACCCCCAACAGGGAATGGGAGGTGGCCGGGGAGCTGTTTTTT. Encoded protein: CASTPNREWEVAGELFF.

This clonotype was found a few times. The rearrangement joins TRBV12-3 or TRBV12-4 to TRBJ1-1; D unclear. The CDR3 spans 15 residues. Deletions cut 5 bases from V and 6 bases from J, with 19 bases between. The CDR3 sequence: CASSEQWARIPEAFF. For the CDR3, the DNA is TGTGCCAGCAGTGAGCAATGGGCGCGTATCCCTGAAGCTTTCTTT.

This clonotype was picked up a small number of times. The chain uses TRBV6-5 and TRBJ2-7; D not certain. This CDR3 is 14 amino acids long. CDR1 is MNHEY and CDR2 is SVGAGI in the germline V gene. Trimming took off 6 bases at V and 4 bases at J, with 16 bases between the two ends. The CDR3 is CASSLMAGPYEQYF. The CDR3 nucleotides read TGTGCCAGCAGCCTGATGGCAGGACCGTACGAGCAGTACTTC.

The CDR3 region has the DNA TGTGCCAGCACTGGTGTGTGGGGCTCTGGGGCCAACGTCCTGACTTTC. It yields the protein CASTGVWGSGANVLTF. The J gene is TRBJ2-6, the V gene TRBV6-2 or TRBV6-3; D ambiguous. CDR1 MNHEY and CDR2 SVGEGT come from the germline V gene. CDR3 size: 16 residues. V lost 7 bases to trimming and J lost 0 bases, with 13 bases between them.

In this sample, this clonotype turned up a few times. J is TRBJ2-5 and V is TRBV29-1; 9 bases agree with TRBD1. The CDR3 spans 14 residues. V lost 7 bases to trimming and J lost 0 bases; unmatched junction nucleotides: 6. Germline CDR1 is SQVTM and CDR2 is ANQGSEA. This CDR3 reads CSAIGTGYQETQYF. CDR3 in DNA: TGCAGCGCCATAGGGACAGGGTACCAAGAGACCCAGTACTTC.

This clonotype has just a few counts. This sequence joins TRBV19 and TRBJ1-1, with 7 bases aligning to TRBD1. After removal of 9 bases from V and 1 base from J, the junction contained 8 bases not matched to a gene. CDR1 is LNHDA, CDR2 SQIVND, per germline (reference sequence). The CDR3 has 14 residues. Here the CDR3 reads CASRETGRNTEAFF. For the CDR3, the DNA is TGTGCCAGCCGAGAGACAGGGAGGAACACTGAAGCTTTCTTT.